A single sample gave rise to the 31 T cell receptor beta chains below, sequenced in a study of a mutant IDH1 vaccine in newly diagnosed glioma. Produced via immunoSEQ multiplex PCR; TCRdb's table is partial and in-frame only. The sample has 60,000 to 75,000 clones, under 90% seen once. Time point given: week 11, during vaccination. Vaccine doses each comprised 300 ug of mutant IDH1 20-mer peptide, with topical imiquimod. These receptors have no identified antigens. This material consisted of PBMCs, taken from a glioma patient whose treatment included an IDH1 peptide vaccine. All receptors derive from a man aged 30 to 45 with glioma.

V and J are TRBV19 and TRBJ1-5; D is possibly TRBD1 (6 bases). V lost 5 bases and J 7 bases, leaving 12 bases between the germline ends. Germline V gene data show CDR1 as LNHDA and CDR2 as SQIVND (reference sequence). The CDR3 sequence is 13 residues long. In DNA, the CDR3 is TGTGCCAGTAGTCAACAGGGTGACCAGCCCCAGCATTTT. Translating gives CASSQQGDQPQHF.

As to this clone: The same CDR3 is also encoded by other DNA sequences in this sample. The V and J genes are TRBV28 and TRBJ2-7, with D hard to call. V was shortened by 6 bases and J by 2 bases, with 8 bases between the two germline ends. CDR1 is MDHEN, CDR2 SYDVKM, per germline. This CDR3 has 12 amino acids. The CDR3 protein is CASSDRTYEQYF. CDR3 coding DNA: TGTGCCAGCAGCGACCGAACCTACGAGCAGTACTTC.

The count of this clone is one. The chain links TRBV10-2 to TRBJ2-2, with D perhaps matching TRBD1 (6 bases). Germline-derived CDR1 and CDR2 are WSHSY and SAAADI. The germline V and J ends were trimmed by 6 bases and 0 bases, with 11 bases remaining between them. CDR3 length equals 15 residues. The CDR3 sequence: CASRGDTPNTGELFF. DNA for the CDR3: TGCGCCAGCAGGGGGGACACCCCGAACACCGGGGAGCTGTTTTTT.

The rearrangement joins TRBV7-2 to TRBJ2-7, with 7 bases aligning to TRBD1. After removal of 2 bases from V and 2 bases from J, the junction contained 6 bases not matched to a gene. This CDR3 contains 15 residues. The germline CDR1 and CDR2 sequences are SGHTA and FQGNSA. CDR3 sequence: CASSLKDRHTYEQYF. As DNA, the CDR3 is TGTGCCAGCAGCTTAAAGGACAGGCACACCTACGAGCAGTACTTC.

V gene TRBV4-2 combines with J gene TRBJ1-4; no clear D gene. Per germline, CDR1 LGHNA and CDR2 YNFKEQ. With 0 bases removed from V and 4 bases from J, the gap between germline ends came to 15 bases. CDR3 length: 17 amino acids. The CDR3 loop is CASSQDPFEGFNEKLFF. The CDR3 bases are TGTGCCAGCAGCCAAGATCCCTTCGAGGGATTTAATGAAAAACTGTTTTTT.

V is TRBV20-1 and J is TRBJ2-1; D is possibly TRBD1 or TRBD2 (5 bases each). There are 11 residues in the CDR3. The germline gives CDR1 DFQATT, CDR2 SNEGSKA (reference sequence). V lost 6 bases to trimming and J lost 7 bases, with 10 bases between them. CDR3 sequence: CSARGWNEQFF. The CDR3 nucleotides read TGCAGTGCGAGGGGATGGAATGAGCAGTTCTTC.

The rearrangement links TRBV7-2 to TRBJ1-1; D remains ambiguous. The CDR3 is 13 residues long. V was pared by 5 bases and J by 0 bases, with 7 bases between. Germline V gene sequence: CDR1 SGHTA, CDR2 FQGNSA. The CDR3 sequence: CASSARMNTEAFF. DNA for the CDR3: TGTGCCAGCAGCGCCCGGATGAACACTGAAGCTTTCTTT.

The rearrangement links TRBV29-1 to TRBJ2-2; 9 bases fit TRBD1. V lost 7 bases and J lost 5; bases outside the gene matches: 2. This CDR3 region has 12 residues. The V gene's germline CDR1 is SQVTM and CDR2 ANQGSEA. CDR3 bases: TGCAGCGCGGACAGGGGAACCGGGGAGCTGTTTTTT. Translation gives CSADRGTGELFF.

The chain links TRBV5-4 to TRBJ2-2; D perhaps matches TRBD2 (6 bases). The V end lost 10 bases, the J end lost 5 bases, and 18 bases lay between the germline ends. CDR3 size: 14 residues. CDR1 SGHNT and CDR2 YYREEE come from the germline V gene (reference sequence). The CDR3 loop is CAARPAGLTGELFF. The CDR3 DNA reads as TGTGCCGCGAGACCTGCGGGATTAACCGGGGAGCTGTTTTTT.

Only one count was recorded for this clone. The gene calls are TRBV28 and TRBJ2-7, with D unclear. V gave up 8 bases and J gave up 3 bases, with 8 bases separating them. The length of the CDR3 is 11 residues. Germline loops: CDR1 MDHEN, CDR2 SYDVKM. As DNA, the CDR3 is TGTGCCAGCGGCCTTTACTACGAGCAGTACTTC. It yields the protein CASGLYYEQYF.

V usage is TRBV2 and J usage is TRBJ1-6, with 7 bases identical to TRBD1. This CDR3 has 14 residues. Germline V gene data show CDR1 as SNHLY and CDR2 as FYNNEI. The J segment lost 7 bases and the V segment lost 8 bases, leaving 8 bases of the junction unmatched. The CDR3 region is CASEPGTANSPLHF. CDR3 nucleotide sequence: TGTGCCAGCGAACCCGGGACAGCGAATTCACCCCTCCACTTT. Full variable domain (rest looked up from reference TRBV2 and TRBJ1-6): EPEVTQTPSHQVTQMGQEVILRCVPISNHLYFYWYRQILGQKVEFLVSFYNNEISEKSEIFDDQFSVERPDGSNFTLKIRSTKLEDSAMYFCASEPGTANSPLHFGNGTRLTVT.

The CDR3 region is CASSLLGQGSLKETQYF. The CDR3 DNA is TGTGCCAGCAGCTTGCTGGGACAGGGGTCCCTCAAGGAGACCCAGTACTTC. The chain joins TRBV5-7 to TRBJ2-5, with TRBD1 matching 10 bases. TRBV5-7 is recorded as an ORF, its role being uncertain. Trimming cost V 1 base and J 5 bases; bases outside gene matches: 11. This CDR3 contains 17 residues.

This clone was seen a single time. The gene calls are TRBV10-3 and TRBJ1-4; TRBD1 agrees at 12 bases. CDR1 ENHRY and CDR2 SYGVKD come from the germline V gene. The V and J ends lost 2 bases and 8 bases, in that order; junction bases with no gene match: 6. The CDR3 runs 16 residues. In DNA, the CDR3 is TGTGCCATCAGTGAGCGGGGACAGGGGGCGGGAGAAAAACTGTTTTTT. As protein: CAISERGQGAGEKLFF.

The V gene is TRBV6-4, the J gene TRBJ1-1; tentative D call: TRBD1 (5 bases). Trimming shortened V by 0 bases and J by 7 bases, and 15 bases separated the two germline ends. The CDR3 spans 15 residues. CDR1 and CDR2 (germline): MRHNA, SNTAGT. In nucleotides, the CDR3 is TGTGCCAGCAGTGACTCGTCATGGGGCGAGGGTGAAGCTTTCTTT. Its protein is CASSDSSWGEGEAFF.

The V gene is TRBV21-1, the J gene TRBJ1-6; TRBD1 is the table's D call, not checked against the DNA. TRBV21-1 is a documented pseudogene. The CDR3 spans 16 residues. The CDR3 coding sequence is TGTGCCAGCAGCAAAGCGCACCAGGGGTATGATTCACCCCTCCACTTT. This sequence encodes CASSKAHQGYDSPLHF.

This clone has just a few counts. This rearrangement joins TRBV4-1 to TRBJ2-7; no clear D. Per the germline V gene, CDR1 is MGHRA and CDR2 is YSYEKL. The ends were cut back, 0 bases at V and 6 bases at J, with 3 bases in the middle. This CDR3 comprises 11 residues. CDR3 amino acids: CASSQEREQYF. The CDR3 DNA reads TGCGCCAGCAGCCAAGAACGCGAGCAGTACTTC.

The chain couples TRBV11-3 to TRBJ2-5, with 7 nucleotides matching TRBD1. In germline, CDR1 is SGHNT, CDR2 YENEEA. V lost 5 bases and J lost 3; bases outside the gene matches: 9. The CDR3 spans 15 residues. CDR3 region: CASSTRQGSEETQYF. The CDR3, as DNA: TGTGCCAGCAGCACCAGACAGGGCTCGGAAGAGACCCAGTACTTC.

The V gene is TRBV5-1, the J gene TRBJ2-3, with TRBD2 as a possible D gene (6 bases). V gave up 4 bases and J gave up 0 bases, with 12 bases separating them. Germline V gene lookup returns CDR1 SGHRS and CDR2 YFSETQ. The CDR3 has 15 amino acids. The CDR3 region has the DNA TGCGCCAGCAGCCTTAGCGGAGTTAGCACAGATACGCAGTATTTT. This gives the protein CASSLSGVSTDTQYF.

This sequence joins TRBV2 and TRBJ1-2, with unresolved D. There are 14 residues in the CDR3. Germline lookup yields CDR1 SNHLY and CDR2 FYNNEI. V dropped 1 base and J dropped 12 bases, with 18 bases sitting between them. CDR3 in amino acids: CASSEVGSPLVHTF. The CDR3 nucleotides read TGTGCCAGCAGTGAAGTTGGCAGCCCGTTAGTTCACACCTTC. Full variable domain (remainder filled in from reference TRBV2 and TRBJ1-2): EPEVTQTPSHQVTQMGQEVILRCVPISNHLYFYWYRQILGQKVEFLVSFYNNEISEKSEIFDDQFSVERPDGSNFTLKIRSTKLEDSAMYFCASSEVGSPLVHTFGSGTRLTVV.

CDR3 bases: TGTGCCAGCGGTAGGGGGGCGAACATTCAGTACTTC. Encoded protein: CASGRGANIQYF. This chain connects TRBV28 to TRBJ2-4, with D possibly called TRBD1 or TRBD2 (6 bases each). Germline loops: CDR1 MDHEN, CDR2 SYDVKM. V gave up 8 bases and J gave up 7 bases, with 12 bases separating them. CDR3 length: 12 residues. Looking up the rest from reference TRBV28 and TRBJ2-4 gives the full variable domain: DVKVTQSSRYLVKRTGEKVFLECVQDMDHENMFWYRQDPGLGLRLIYFSYDVKMKEKGDIPEGYSVSREKKERFSLILESASTNQTSMYLCASGRGANIQYFGAGTRLSVL.

The rearrangement uses TRBV28 and TRBJ1-2; D unresolved. This CDR3 is built from 14 residues. Germline V gene lookup returns CDR1 MDHEN and CDR2 SYDVKM. Trimming took 4 bases from V and 1 from J, leaving 10 bases between them. The CDR3 is CASSSTAGNYGYTF. The CDR3 region has the DNA TGTGCCAGCAGTTCCACCGCGGGTAACTATGGCTACACCTTC.

The chain is built from TRBV27 and TRBJ2-3, with TRBD2 identical over 15 bases. Germline trimming cut 3 bases from V and 5 bases from J; bases unmatched to any gene: 6. This CDR3 region has 17 residues. Germline V gives CDR1 MNHEY, CDR2 SMNVEV (reference sequence). The CDR3 spells CASSFSPGLAGGDTQYF. For the CDR3, the DNA is TGTGCCAGCAGTTTTAGTCCGGGACTAGCGGGAGGAGATACGCAGTATTTT.

The V and J genes are TRBV29-1 and TRBJ2-7; TRBD2 matches at 11 bases. Germline-derived CDR1 and CDR2 are SQVTM and ANQGSEA. This CDR3 is 14 amino acids long. The V segment lost 5 bases and the J segment 3 bases; nucleotides outside the gene matches: 6. The CDR3 region is CSVSTSGSYYEQYF. In nucleotides, the CDR3 is TGCAGCGTTTCAACTAGCGGGAGTTACTACGAGCAGTACTTC.

Comment on this clone: This specimen includes other DNA sequences encoding the same CDR3. The J gene is TRBJ2-5, the V gene TRBV7-3; D possibly corresponds to TRBD1 (6 bases). Trimming pared 1 base from V and 4 bases from J, leaving 7 bases between. The CDR3 is 13 amino acids. Germline values: CDR1 SGHTA, CDR2 FQGTGA. CDR3 region: CASSLRGGETQYF. The CDR3 DNA is TGTGCCAGCAGCTTAAGAGGGGGAGAGACCCAGTACTTC.

The rearrangement links TRBV7-2 to TRBJ1-1; tentatively, D is TRBD1 (5 bases). The CDR3 consists of 13 residues. Trimming took 3 bases from V and 4 from J, leaving 9 bases between them. CDR1 and CDR2 (germline): SGHTA, FQGNSA. CDR3 protein: CASSLTAPTEAFF. The CDR3 DNA follows: TGTGCCAGCAGCTTGACAGCGCCCACTGAAGCTTTCTTT.

The V gene is TRBV30, the J gene TRBJ2-2, with 9 nucleotides matching TRBD1. Germline CDR1 reads GTSNPN; CDR2 reads SVGIG (reference sequence). This CDR3 is 17 amino acids long. The CDR3 spells CLRPTGTGIEETGELFF. CDR3 nucleotide sequence: TGTCTACGACCTACCGGGACAGGGATTGAAGAGACCGGGGAGCTGTTTTTT.

The chain joins TRBV9 to TRBJ2-1; tentatively, D is TRBD2 (7 bases). The V end was cut by 3 bases, the J end by 0 bases, with 10 bases between. Looked up from germline, CDR1 is SGDLS and CDR2 is YYNGEE. This CDR3 contains 15 residues. CDR3 bases: TGTGCCAGCAGCGAAAGGGGGGGCTCCTACAATGAGCAGTTCTTC. It codes for CASSERGGSYNEQFF.

This clone was counted a few times. V usage is TRBV27 and J usage is TRBJ2-1; no firm D call. Germline assignment: CDR1 MNHEY and CDR2 SMNVEV (reference sequence). The length of the CDR3 is 15 residues. V lost 3 bases, J lost 7 bases, and 16 bases lay in between. The CDR3 is CASSLQSIFGNEQFF. The CDR3 DNA reads as TGTGCCAGCAGTTTGCAGAGTATATTTGGTAATGAGCAGTTCTTC.

The J gene is TRBJ1-1, the V gene TRBV6-5; D uncertain. The germline V and J ends were trimmed by 7 bases and 1 base, with 16 bases remaining between them. Germline CDR1 MNHEY, CDR2 SVGAGI. The CDR3 runs to 15 residues. CDR3 region: CASTNLWPGNTEAFF. In nucleotides, the CDR3 is TGTGCCAGCACCAACCTTTGGCCAGGGAACACTGAAGCTTTCTTT.

The rearrangement links TRBV7-9 to TRBJ2-7; D not certain. CDR1 and CDR2 (germline): SEHNR, FQNEAQ (reference sequence). Trimming pared 4 bases from V and 3 bases from J, leaving 16 bases between. This CDR3 comprises 15 residues. The CDR3, as DNA: TGTGCCAGCAGCTCCCCGATCCATAGCAACTACGAGCAGTACTTC. It encodes CASSSPIHSNYEQYF.

The V gene is TRBV11-3, the J gene TRBJ2-3, with D unclear. Germline-derived CDR1 and CDR2 are SGHNT and YENEEA. Trimming cost V 3 bases and J 8 bases, with 12 bases left between them. This CDR3 has 13 residues. The DNA of the CDR3 is TGTGCCAGCAGCTTTGAGGCGTGGGGTACGCAGTATTTT. This encodes CASSFEAWGTQYF.